This T cell receptor (beta chain) was identified in a study of blood T cell repertoires in COVID-19. Study details: Samples taken during acute and convalescent COVID-19 were collected in the United States, Italy and Spain. Sources were T cells, B-cell-depleted T cells, or PBMCs; the material itself was cDNA or gDNA.

The CDR3 is made up of 15 amino acids. V trimming: 4 bases; J trimming: 6 bases; junction bases outside the gene matches: 7. Germline V gives CDR1 LGHDT, CDR2 YNNKEL (reference sequence). Methods used by the authors: Quantification of nucleated cells was approximated via reference gene primer amplification. Measured with immunoSEQ multiplex PCR; TCRdb has only the in-frame clones, and not every one. Clonal size and the V and J genes are those of that table, whereas D and trimming came from the DNA. The table includes some 43,000 clones, around 80% detected once. The sequenced sample consisted of peripheral blood. V usage is TRBV3-1 (or the pseudogene TRBV3-2) and J usage is TRBJ2-1; 9 nucleotides agree with TRBD2. This sequence was found in a woman aged 60-70 years with acute or convalescent COVID-19. The CDR3 DNA reads as TGTGCCAGCAGCCGAGCGGGGGGCAGAGGCAATGAGCAGTTCTTC. Protein sequence: CASSRAGGRGNEQFF.